This TCR beta chain was recovered during a study of blood T cells in healthy people across ages (dated by TCRdb to between 2014 and 2017). Broadly, across the study: Template switching captured roughly one uniquely barcoded TCR beta cDNA molecule per two T cells in model experiments. Using the same blood draw, the study looked at two additional independent replicas of 1 million unique cDNA reads for two donors, one aged 18 to 30 and the other aged 80 or older. The study measured age-related changes in TCR beta repertoire diversity using deep sequencing normalized with unique cDNA molecular identifiers. The donors were split into four age groups: young (average 16 years), middle-aged (around 37), aged (around 67) and long-lived (approximately 80). To avoid experimental bias, donors of different ages were randomly spread across the sequencing lanes.

Library preparation employed 5' RACE. The run used an Illumina HiSeq 2500. A second roughly 7 to 11 cycle PCR used a sample-barcoded 5' primer and a J-beta primer mix. Each TCR beta cDNA molecule received a unique molecular identifier from a template-switch 5' adaptor carrying 12 random nucleotides. Each sample yielded at least 3 million CDR3-containing paired-end reads. First-strand cDNA was synthesized from all RNA with the Mint cDNA synthesis kit, primed by a TRBC-specific oligonucleotide. After uracil-DNA glycosylase treatment, a first 18-cycle PCR used universal primers M1SS and BC2_uni_R on all cDNA. Processing in the source paper ran as follows. Each sample was normalized by randomly selecting 1 million high-quality reads, each carrying a distinct molecular identifier. Instead of being binned into consensus sequences, reads with shared molecular identifiers were discarded. MiTCR, run with a Q25 quality threshold and the strictest error-elimination algorithm, handled CDR3 identification, clonotype clustering and error correction. A nonparametric unseen species model with Euler transformation was used to estimate lower-bound total TCR beta diversity. TCRdb reanalyzed the raw reads on its own, using fastp at Q25 for trimming and MiXCR for clone calling, and kept in-frame beta chains. CDR3 protein sequences are deduplicated, and each keeps its most common genes and DNA. Clone size and V and J calls follow TCRdb, not the original study. The sample has 1.5 million to 2 million distinct CDR3 sequences on record, roughly 30% of them singletons. Together, the top ten hold less than 9.5% of the sample.

Study-level results and caveats: Observed TCR beta diversity per million T cells fell roughly linearly with age, and a significant reduction was already apparent by age about 36. Because donor CMV infection status was unknown, age-related changes in expanded clonotypes were potentially confounded. Total diversity estimates from one million sequenced T cells were considered lower bounds and underestimates. Bulk unsorted PBMC profiling prevented conclusive comparison of naive and antigen-experienced compartments. The percentage of naive T cells measured by flow cytometry correlated strongly with observed TCR beta diversity. Compared with the aged group, the long-lived group had more naive CD4+ T cells, fewer expanded clones and increased TCR diversity, a pattern suggesting age selection.

Remarks on this clonotype: Its antigen remains unidentified. No much larger clone exists at a distance of one base, and base qualities are not known.

The donors were roughly 39 Caucasian individuals from Russia, aged roughly 6 to 100 years, who were systemically healthy. Ten milliliters of peripheral blood were drawn from each donor into EDTA-treated Vacutainer tubes. PBMCs were isolated by Ficoll-Paque density-gradient centrifugation, with at least 7 million obtained per sample. Trizol reagent was used to extract total RNA from PBMCs, with at least 5.5 micrograms per sample. For every donor, an aliquot of PBMCs went through flow cytometry to measure the percentages of naive CD45RAhigh/CD27high T cells. Sequenced material: blood. The sequence was collected from a woman aged 30 to 39 in good health.

This receptor has the CDR3 CSVQANTEAFF. The DNA sequence follows: TGCAGCGTGCAGGCGAACACTGAAGCTTTCTTT. The rearrangement joined TRBV29-1 to TRBJ1-1; no D segment can be confidently identified. The CDR3 holds 11 amino acids from the cysteine to the phenylalanine. Only the CDR3 portion is preserved as DNA: 33 bases, with reading frame beginning at the first base. Relative to germline, V is 6 bases shorter and J is 1 base shorter, with 6 bases between their ends. CDR1 and CDR2, per the germline V gene, are SQVTM and ANQGSEA.